Listed below are T cell receptor beta chains from one sample, sequenced in a study of T-cell memory formation after mild COVID-19. MiXCR, applied by TCRdb to the 5' RACE reads, yields one record per CDR3 protein. The data hold more than 200,000 distinct CDR3 sequences, with approximately 16% observed a single time. The sequencing input was PBMCs or a T cell subset sorted from them (not recorded which). The receptors were gathered from a man between 18 and 29 years old who had mild COVID-19 (a few samples of this study predate the infection). Cell type and time point are not known. The conserved cysteine and the conserved F or W are not part of the CDR3 here. The order of the fields is clone size, V gene, J gene, CDR3 protein. The size of a clone is reported for some rows only, either as once, few or many, or as a class for expanded clones.

few	TRBV12-3/TRBV12-4	TRBJ2-7	ASSPGLAGLYEQY
once	TRBV5-1	TRBJ2-2	ASSRFRWADTGELF
.	TRBV10-3	TRBJ2-7	AISDTSSYEQY
.	TRBV12-3/TRBV12-4	TRBJ2-3	ASSLGLAGGGTDTQY
.	TRBV19	TRBJ1-1	ASSQGVSEAF
.	TRBV7-2	TRBJ1-2	ASSFRDRVYGYT
many	TRBV20-1	TRBJ1-1	SASRARASTEAF
few	TRBV7-2	TRBJ2-3	ASSLAMTSGGAADTQY
.	TRBV12-3/TRBV12-4	TRBJ1-1	ASSLGRQVAEAF
few	TRBV20-1	TRBJ1-2	SAGDRPNYGYT
few	TRBV6-1	TRBJ1-2	ASSPLRGGYT
few	TRBV6-5	TRBJ1-1	ASSPRQFTEAF
.	TRBV5-4	TRBJ2-5	ASSGGLAGGRETQY
few	TRBV4-2	TRBJ2-1	ASSQDLRLAGAN
few	TRBV2	TRBJ1-3	ASSLTRASGNTIY
.	TRBV19	TRBJ2-5	ASSIARTVQETQY
.	TRBV20-1	TRBJ2-5	SARVGRGQETQY
.	TRBV11-3	TRBJ2-3	ASSSLRASGITDTQY
many	TRBV7-3	TRBJ2-1	ASSLGSPVGRNNEQF